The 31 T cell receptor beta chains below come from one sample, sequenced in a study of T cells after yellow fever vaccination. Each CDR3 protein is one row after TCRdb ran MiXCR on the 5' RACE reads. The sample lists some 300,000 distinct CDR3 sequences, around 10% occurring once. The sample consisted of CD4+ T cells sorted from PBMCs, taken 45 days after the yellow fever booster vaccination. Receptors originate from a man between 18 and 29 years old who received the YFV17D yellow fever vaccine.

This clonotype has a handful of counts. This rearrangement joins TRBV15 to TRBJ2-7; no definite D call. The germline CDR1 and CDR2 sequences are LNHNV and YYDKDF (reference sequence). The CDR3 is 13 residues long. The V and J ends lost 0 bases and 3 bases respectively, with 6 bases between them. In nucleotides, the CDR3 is TGTGCCACCAGCAGAGATCCCCGCTACGAGCAGTACGTC. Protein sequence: CATSRDPRYEQYV.

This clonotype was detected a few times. DNA of the CDR3: TGTGCCAGCAGCCCGACACCTCTCTCTGGAAACACCATATATTTT. It codes for CASSPTPLSGNTIYF. V is TRBV12-3 or TRBV12-4 and J is TRBJ1-3; D is ambiguous. The CDR3 has 15 residues. The V end lost 6 bases, the J end lost 0 bases, and 12 bases lay between the germline ends.

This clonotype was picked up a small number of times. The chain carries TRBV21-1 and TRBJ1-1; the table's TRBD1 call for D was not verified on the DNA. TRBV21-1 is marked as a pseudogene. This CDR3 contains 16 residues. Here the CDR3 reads CASSTRRDRLNTEAFF. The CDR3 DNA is TGTGCCAGCAGCACCCGGAGAGATCGACTGAACACTGAAGCTTTCTTT.

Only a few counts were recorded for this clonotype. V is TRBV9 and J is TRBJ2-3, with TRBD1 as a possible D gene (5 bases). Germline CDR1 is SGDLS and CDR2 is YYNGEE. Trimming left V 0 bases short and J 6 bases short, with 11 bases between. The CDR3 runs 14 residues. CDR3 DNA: TGTGCCAGCAGCGTAGAGGTCTCAGGGGATACGCAGTATTTT. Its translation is CASSVEVSGDTQYF. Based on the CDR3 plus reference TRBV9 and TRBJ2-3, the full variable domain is DSGVTQTPKHLITATGQRVTLRCSPRSGDLSVYWYQQSLDQGLQFLIQYYNGEERAKGNILERFSAQQFPDLHSELNLSSLELGDSALYFCASSVEVSGDTQYFGPGTRLTVL.

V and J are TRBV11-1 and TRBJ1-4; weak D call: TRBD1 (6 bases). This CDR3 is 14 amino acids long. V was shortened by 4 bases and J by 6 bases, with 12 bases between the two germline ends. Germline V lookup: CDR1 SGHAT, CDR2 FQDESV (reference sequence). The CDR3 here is CASSSRDTHEKLFF. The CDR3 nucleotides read TGTGCCAGCAGCTCGCGGGACACCCATGAAAAACTGTTTTTT.

As DNA, the CDR3 is TGTGCCAGCAGCCAAGATCACACCAACTATGGCTACACCTTC. As protein: CASSQDHTNYGYTF. The chain has TRBV4-2 and TRBJ1-2; D is unresolved. CDR1 LGHNA and CDR2 YNFKEQ come from the germline V gene. V lost 0 bases and J 2 bases, leaving 7 bases between the germline ends. This CDR3 spans 14 amino acids.

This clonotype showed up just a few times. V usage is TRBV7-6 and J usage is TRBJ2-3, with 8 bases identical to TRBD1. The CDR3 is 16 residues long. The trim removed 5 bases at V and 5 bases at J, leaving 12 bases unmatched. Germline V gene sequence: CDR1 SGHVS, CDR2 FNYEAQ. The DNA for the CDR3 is TGTGCCAGCAGCCCCCAAGGCGGACAGGGAGTAGATACGCAGTATTTT. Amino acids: CASSPQGGQGVDTQYF. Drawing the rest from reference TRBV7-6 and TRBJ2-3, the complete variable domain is GAGVSQSPRYKVTKRGQDVALRCDPISGHVSLYWYRQALGQGPEFLTYFNYEAQQDKSGLPNDRFSAERPEGSISTLTIQRTEQRDSAMYRCASSPQGGQGVDTQYFGPGTRLTVL.

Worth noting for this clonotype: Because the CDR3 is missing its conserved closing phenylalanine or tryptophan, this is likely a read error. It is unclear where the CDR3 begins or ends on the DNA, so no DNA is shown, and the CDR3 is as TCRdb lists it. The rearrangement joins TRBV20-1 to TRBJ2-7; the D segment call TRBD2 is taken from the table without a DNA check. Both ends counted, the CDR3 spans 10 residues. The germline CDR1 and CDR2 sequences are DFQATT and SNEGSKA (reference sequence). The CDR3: CSARVGGGTL.

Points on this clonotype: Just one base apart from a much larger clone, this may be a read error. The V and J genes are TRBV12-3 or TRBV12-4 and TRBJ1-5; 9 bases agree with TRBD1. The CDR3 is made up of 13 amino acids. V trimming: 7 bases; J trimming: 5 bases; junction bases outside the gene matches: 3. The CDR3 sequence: CASNRDRDQPQHF. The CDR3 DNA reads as TGTGCCAGCAACCGGGACAGGGATCAGCCCCAGCATTTT.

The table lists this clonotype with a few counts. For the CDR3, the DNA is TGCGCCAGCAGCTTCTTAGCGGGCGGGAACACCGGGGAGCTGTTTTTT. This sequence encodes CASSFLAGGNTGELFF. The J gene is TRBJ2-2, the V gene TRBV5-1, with 7 positions matching TRBD2. This CDR3 is built from 16 residues. Germline CDR1 SGHRS, CDR2 YFSETQ. V shed 2 bases and J 1 base; nucleotides not matched to a gene: 5.

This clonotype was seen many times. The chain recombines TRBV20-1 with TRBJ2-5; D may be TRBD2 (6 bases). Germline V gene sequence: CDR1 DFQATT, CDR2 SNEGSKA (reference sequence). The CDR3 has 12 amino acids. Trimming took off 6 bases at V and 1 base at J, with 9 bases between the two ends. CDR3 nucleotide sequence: TGCAGTGCCCAGGGAGGCCAAGAGACCCAGTACTTC. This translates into CSAQGGQETQYF.

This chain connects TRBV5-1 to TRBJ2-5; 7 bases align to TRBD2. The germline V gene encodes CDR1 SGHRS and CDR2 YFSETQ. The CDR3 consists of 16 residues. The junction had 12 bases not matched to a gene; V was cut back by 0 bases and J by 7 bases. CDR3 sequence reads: CASSLELGLPGTTQYF. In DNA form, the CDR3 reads TGCGCCAGCAGCTTGGAATTGGGACTACCGGGAACGACCCAGTACTTC.

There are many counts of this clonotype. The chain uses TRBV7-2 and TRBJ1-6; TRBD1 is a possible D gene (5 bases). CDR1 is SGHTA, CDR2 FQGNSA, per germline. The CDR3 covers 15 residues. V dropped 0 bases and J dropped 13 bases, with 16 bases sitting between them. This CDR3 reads CASSLAGNGAGPLHF. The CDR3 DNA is TGTGCCAGCAGCTTAGCGGGTAATGGGGCAGGCCCCCTCCACTTT. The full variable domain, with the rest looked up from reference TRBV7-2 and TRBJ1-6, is GAGVSQSPSNKVTEKGKDVELRCDPISGHTALYWYRQSLGQGLEFLIYFQGNSAPDKSGLPSDRFSAERTGGSVSTLTIQRTQQEDSAVYLCASSLAGNGAGPLHFGNGTRLTVT.

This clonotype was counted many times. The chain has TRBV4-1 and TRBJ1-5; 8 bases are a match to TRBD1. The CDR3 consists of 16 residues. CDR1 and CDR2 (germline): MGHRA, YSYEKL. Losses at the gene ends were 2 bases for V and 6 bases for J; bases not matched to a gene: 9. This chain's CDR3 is CASSQRIRDRFQPQHF. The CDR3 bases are TGCGCCAGCAGCCAACGAATCCGGGACAGGTTTCAGCCCCAGCATTTT.

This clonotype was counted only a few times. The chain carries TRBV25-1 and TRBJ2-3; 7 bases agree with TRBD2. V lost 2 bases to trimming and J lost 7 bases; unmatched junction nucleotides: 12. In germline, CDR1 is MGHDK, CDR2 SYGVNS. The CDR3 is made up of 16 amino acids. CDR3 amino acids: CASSEGFGLGVNTQYF. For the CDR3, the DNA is TGTGCCAGCAGTGAAGGTTTCGGACTAGGGGTAAATACGCAGTATTTT.

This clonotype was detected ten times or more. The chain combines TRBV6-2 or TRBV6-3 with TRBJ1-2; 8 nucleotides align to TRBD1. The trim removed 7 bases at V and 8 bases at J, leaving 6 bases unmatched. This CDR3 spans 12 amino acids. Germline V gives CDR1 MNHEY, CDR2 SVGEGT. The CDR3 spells CASKLDRDGYTF. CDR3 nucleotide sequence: TGTGCCAGCAAGCTGGACAGGGACGGCTACACCTTC.

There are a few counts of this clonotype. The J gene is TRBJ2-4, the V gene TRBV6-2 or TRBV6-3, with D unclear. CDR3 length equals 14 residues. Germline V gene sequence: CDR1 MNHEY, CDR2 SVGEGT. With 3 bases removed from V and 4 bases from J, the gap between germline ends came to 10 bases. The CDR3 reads CASSYSSGKNIQYF. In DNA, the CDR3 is TGTGCCAGCAGTTATAGTTCAGGAAAAAACATTCAGTACTTC.

CDR3 region: CASSLETALGYTF. In DNA form, the CDR3 reads TGTGCCAGCAGTTTGGAAACAGCCCTGGGCTACACCTTC. The J gene is TRBJ1-2, the V gene TRBV28; unclear D gene. Looked up from germline, CDR1 is MDHEN and CDR2 is SYDVKM. There are 13 residues in the CDR3. V was trimmed by 3 bases and J by 8 bases, leaving 13 bases between them.

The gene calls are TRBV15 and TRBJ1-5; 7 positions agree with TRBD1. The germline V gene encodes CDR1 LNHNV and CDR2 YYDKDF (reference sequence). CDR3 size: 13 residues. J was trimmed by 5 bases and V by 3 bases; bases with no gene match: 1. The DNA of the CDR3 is TGTGCCACCAGCAGGGACAGGTATCAGCCCCAGCATTTT. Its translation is CATSRDRYQPQHF.

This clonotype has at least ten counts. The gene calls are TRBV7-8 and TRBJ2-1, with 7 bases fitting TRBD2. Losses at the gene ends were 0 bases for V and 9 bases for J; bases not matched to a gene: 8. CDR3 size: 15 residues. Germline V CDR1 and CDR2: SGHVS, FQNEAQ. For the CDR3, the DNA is TGTGCCAGCAGCTTAGCGTTCGGGGGGTCCACTGAGCAGTTCTTC. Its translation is CASSLAFGGSTEQFF.

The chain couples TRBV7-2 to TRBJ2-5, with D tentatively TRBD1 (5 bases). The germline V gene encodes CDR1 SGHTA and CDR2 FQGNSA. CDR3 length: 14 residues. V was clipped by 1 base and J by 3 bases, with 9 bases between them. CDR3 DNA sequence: TGTGCCAGCAGCTTAGGGGGCCTGGAAGAGACCCAGTACTTC. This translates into CASSLGGLEETQYF.

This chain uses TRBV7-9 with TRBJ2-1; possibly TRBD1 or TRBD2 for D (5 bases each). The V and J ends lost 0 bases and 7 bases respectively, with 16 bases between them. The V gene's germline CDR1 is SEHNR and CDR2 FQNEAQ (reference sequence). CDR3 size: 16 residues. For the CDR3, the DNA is TGTGCCAGCAGCTTAGCAAGGGGAGACAAGACGAATGAGCAGTTCTTC. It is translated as CASSLARGDKTNEQFF.

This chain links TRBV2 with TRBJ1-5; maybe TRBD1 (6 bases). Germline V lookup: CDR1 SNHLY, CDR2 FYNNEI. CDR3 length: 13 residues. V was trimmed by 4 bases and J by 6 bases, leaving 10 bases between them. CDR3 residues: CASSVQGGQPQHF. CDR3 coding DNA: TGTGCCAGCAGTGTACAGGGCGGTCAGCCCCAGCATTTT.

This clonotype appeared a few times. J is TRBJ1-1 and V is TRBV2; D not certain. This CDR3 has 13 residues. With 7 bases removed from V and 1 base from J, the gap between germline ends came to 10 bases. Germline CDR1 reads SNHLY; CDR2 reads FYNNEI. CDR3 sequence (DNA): TGTGCCAGCACTCGGCCGTCGAACACTGAAGCTTTCTTT. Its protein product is CASTRPSNTEAFF.

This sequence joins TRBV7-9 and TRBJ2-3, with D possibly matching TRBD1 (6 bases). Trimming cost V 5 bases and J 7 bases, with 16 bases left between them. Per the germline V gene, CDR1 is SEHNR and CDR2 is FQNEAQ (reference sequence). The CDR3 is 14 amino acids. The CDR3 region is CASSTRQASYTQYF. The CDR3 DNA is TGTGCCAGCAGCACTCGACAGGCCTCCTATACGCAGTATTTT.

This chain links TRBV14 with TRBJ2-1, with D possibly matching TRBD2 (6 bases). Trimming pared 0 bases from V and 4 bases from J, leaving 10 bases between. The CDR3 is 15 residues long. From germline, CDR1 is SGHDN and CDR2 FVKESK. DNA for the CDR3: TGTGCCAGCAGCCAAGATTTTGCGGGATACAATGAGCAGTTCTTC. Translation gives CASSQDFAGYNEQFF.

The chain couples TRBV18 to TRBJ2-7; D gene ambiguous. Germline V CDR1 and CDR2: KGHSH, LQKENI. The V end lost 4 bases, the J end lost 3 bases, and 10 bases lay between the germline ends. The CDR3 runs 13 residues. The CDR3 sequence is CASSQNGRYEQYV. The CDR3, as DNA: TGTGCCAGCTCACAGAACGGACGCTACGAGCAGTACGTC.

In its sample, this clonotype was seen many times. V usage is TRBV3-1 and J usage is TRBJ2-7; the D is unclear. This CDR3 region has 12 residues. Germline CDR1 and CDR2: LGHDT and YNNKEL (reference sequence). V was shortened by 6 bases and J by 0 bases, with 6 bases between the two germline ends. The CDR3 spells CASSVGSYEQYF. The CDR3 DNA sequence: TGTGCCAGCAGTGTAGGCTCCTACGAGCAGTACTTC.

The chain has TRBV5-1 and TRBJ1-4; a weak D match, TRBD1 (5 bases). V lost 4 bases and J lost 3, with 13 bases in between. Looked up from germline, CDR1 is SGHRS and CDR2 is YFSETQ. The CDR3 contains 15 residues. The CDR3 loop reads CASSVAGTSNEKLFF. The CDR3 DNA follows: TGCGCCAGCAGCGTCGCCGGGACCTCTAATGAAAAACTGTTTTTT.

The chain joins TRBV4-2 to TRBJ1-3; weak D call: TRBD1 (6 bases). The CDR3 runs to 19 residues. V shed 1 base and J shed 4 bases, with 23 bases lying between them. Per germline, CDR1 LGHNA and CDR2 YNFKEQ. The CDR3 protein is CASSQVWAGVSTGGNTIYF. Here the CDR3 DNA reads TGTGCCAGCAGCCAAGTGTGGGCAGGGGTTTCTACAGGAGGAAACACCATATATTTT.

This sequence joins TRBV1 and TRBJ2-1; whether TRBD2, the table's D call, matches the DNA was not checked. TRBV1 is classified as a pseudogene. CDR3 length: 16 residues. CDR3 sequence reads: CTSSQSGLAGGPRQFF. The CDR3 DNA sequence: TGCACCAGCAGCCAATCCGGACTAGCGGGGGGGCCACGACAGTTCTTC.